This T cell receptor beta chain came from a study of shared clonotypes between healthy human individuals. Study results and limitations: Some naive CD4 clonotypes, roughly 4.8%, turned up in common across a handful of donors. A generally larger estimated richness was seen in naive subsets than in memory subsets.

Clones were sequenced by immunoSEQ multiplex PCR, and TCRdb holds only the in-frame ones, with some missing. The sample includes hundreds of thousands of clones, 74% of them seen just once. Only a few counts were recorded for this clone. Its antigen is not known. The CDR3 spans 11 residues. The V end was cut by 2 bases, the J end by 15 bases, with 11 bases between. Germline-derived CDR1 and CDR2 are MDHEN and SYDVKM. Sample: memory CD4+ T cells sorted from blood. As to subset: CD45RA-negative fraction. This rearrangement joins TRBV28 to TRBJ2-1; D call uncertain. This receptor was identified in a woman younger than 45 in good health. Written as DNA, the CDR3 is TGTGCCAGCAGTTTAGGTAGGGTTTGGTTCTTC. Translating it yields CASSLGRVWFF.